This T cell receptor beta chain comes out of a study of cytomegalovirus exposure and HLA in healthy donors. The V and J ends lost 2 bases and 2 bases respectively, with 14 bases between them. There are 15 residues in the CDR3. In germline, CDR1 is SGHRS, CDR2 YFSETQ. The donors were in the roughly 130-subject validation cohort, distinct from the roughly 600-subject first cohort. Assay: immunoSEQ multiplex PCR; the TCRdb copy retains only in-frame clones and omits some. The top ten clones hold over 1% of a sample with around 60,000 clones, around 92% of them seen once. Sequencing was performed on PBMCs. The TCR was taken from a woman under 30 in good health and CMV-seronegative. The genes are TRBV5-1 and TRBJ2-7; a weak D match, TRBD1 (6 bases). The CDR3 DNA sequence: TGCGCCAGCAGCTTTGCCGGGACAAACGCCTACGAGCAGTACTTC. Amino acids: CASSFAGTNAYEQYF.